The entry below describes one T cell receptor beta chain. This entry is derived from a study of shared clonotypes between healthy human individuals. The CDR3 runs 17 residues. From germline, CDR1 is LNHDA and CDR2 SQIVND (reference sequence). Trimming removed 0 bases from V and 2 bases from J, with 14 bases in between. In the naive CD8 group, cells lacked CD45RO and were positively selected for CCR7, so terminally differentiated effector memory CD45RA+ cells were left out. Sequenced by immunoSEQ multiplex PCR; TCRdb stores in-frame clones only, minus some. The sample holds about 2,100,000 clones, approximately 94% seen once.

The specimen was naive CD8+ T cells from PBMCs. The gene calls are TRBV19 and TRBJ2-1; D ambiguous. The sequence was obtained from a man between 18 and 35 years old in good health. Some clones in this sample may be carry-over from other donors' samples. This CDR3 reads CASSIDPAGEAYNEQFF. Here the CDR3 DNA reads TGTGCCAGTAGTATAGATCCCGCAGGTGAGGCCTACAATGAGCAGTTCTTC. Using reference TRBV19 and TRBJ2-1 for the parts outside the CDR3, the full variable domain is DGGITQSPKYLFRKEGQNVTLSCEQNLNHDAMYWYRQDPGQGLRLIYYSQIVNDFQKGDIAEGYSVSREKKESFPLTVTSAQKNPTAFYLCASSIDPAGEAYNEQFFGPGTRLTVL.